This paragraph reports one T cell receptor (beta chain). What antigen it recognizes has not been identified. Within one base of it there is no much larger clone, and no base qualities were kept. Using the deep immunoSEQ assay, TCR CDR3 regions were amplified from genomic DNA by multiplex PCR. For each cell subset, the extracted genomic DNA was distributed evenly across all wells of several immunoSEQ 96-well plates, and each plate served as one replicate. For sorted subsets, each replicate PCR was loaded with about 0.2 ug genomic DNA, equivalent to some 31,000 T cell genomes. Purified libraries were quantified with a Qubit 3.0 fluorometer, sized on a Bioanalyzer 2100, and re-quantified with the KAPA Library Quantification kit. Every immunoSEQ 96-well plate was sequenced on a separate single-read 150-cycle Illumina NextSeq 550 flow cell. Under the source paper's analysis protocol: Because the immunoSEQ output held only junctional sequences and lacked quality scores, the filtering could not match the filtering applied to full-length reads. Sequences were annotated with PyIR, a Python wrapper for IgBLAST v1.9, and V/J genes and CDR3 were assigned using IMGT germline references. Reads were filtered out if the reads had weak V/J assignments (E-value above 1e-6), no CDR3, stop codons, out-of-frame junctions, or ambiguous translated residues. V3J clonotypes were defined as sequences sharing the same inferred V gene, J gene, and CDR3 amino acid sequence. Percentage overlap between repertoires was computed as shared unique clonotypes divided by the size of the smaller repertoire. Three approaches were used to assess repertoire richness: RTK rarefaction, the Chao1 estimator, and Recon v2.1 estimates of unobserved clonotypes. For all TCRbeta clonotypes obtained by the gDNA method from a handful of donors, generation probabilities were computed with OLGA. Drawn from immuneACCESS, this table holds only the in-frame rearrangements with V and J called that TCRdb kept. Clones are partly lost; checked studies trace under half to an unresolved V gene and leave the rest unexplained. Clone size and V and J calls were adopted from that table, with D and trimming inferred from the DNA. The sample contains about 2.4 million clones, more than 85% of them found a single time. Roughly 0.36% of the sample lies in the top ten.

CDR1 and CDR2 are drawn from the germline V gene: ENHRY, SYGVKD. Unmatched junction bases come to 4, with V trimmed by 3 bases and J by 3 bases. The CDR3 goes from the cysteine to the phenylalanine over 15 residues. The entry retains the CDR3 DNA only, 45 bases that are in frame from base 1. Healthy HIV-negative adults with no recently reported acute infections or vaccinations were included as donors. All donors were Caucasian adults living in Nashville, Tennessee, USA. CD4+ T cells were enriched by magnetic negative selection, after which naive cells were positively selected on CD45RA and the negative fraction was taken as the memory subset. Blood was obtained by leukapheresis, after which PBMCs were separated by Ficoll-Histopaque density gradient centrifugation and cryopreserved in liquid nitrogen vapor phase. Purity and quantity of every magnetically sorted T cell population were checked by analytical flow cytometry. Genomic DNA was isolated from every sorted fraction and measured by UV absorbance on a Nanodrop 2000c.

These data are taken from a study of shared clonotypes between healthy human individuals (dated by TCRdb to 2020 to 2022). The study in broad terms: The cohort included three men and two women between 18 and 49 years of age. For each donor, CD4 naive and CD4 memory were each run on three plates, CD8 naive on two plates, and CD8 memory on one plate. To estimate repertoire size and how much clonotype sharing occurs between individuals, the study deeply sequenced the blood TCR repertoires of 4 to 6 healthy adults. To increase sequencing depth and limit assay-specific biases, different laboratories used diverse techniques to prepare libraries and sequence TCR repertoires. Per donor, leukapheresis produced somewhere between about 0.85 and 9.5 billion PBMCs. The investigation overall reported the following: Compared with non-shared clonotypes, clonotypes shared by all four sorted-subset donors had higher generation probabilities. Rarefaction of sorted-subset datasets indicated incomplete sequencing despite the large sequencing depth. Because the study included a small number of donors, the genetic and exposure-history diversity represented was limited. Larger estimated clonotype richness was generally found for naive subsets than for memory subsets. When a handful of donors were compared, the shared fraction of clonotypes was around 5% for naive CD4, 3% to 4% for naive CD8, 2.3% for memory CD4, and under 0.5% for memory CD8. Sampling was restricted to blood, and TCR repertoires in tissues likely differ from the TCR repertoires found in blood. Pairwise subsampling indicated that sequencing depth was expected to affect the degree of clonotype sharing among donors.

The V and J segments used are TRBV10-3 and TRBJ1-5; TRBD1 aligns with 8 central bases. The origin of this receptor is a man younger than 35 in good health. Some clones in this sample may be carry-over from other donors' samples. The sequenced sample consisted of naive CD4+ T cells from PBMCs. The cell subset or site label, read with the paper, signifies: CD45RA+ positively selected. The DNA sequence is as follows: TGTGCCATCAGTGAAAGGACAGGGCACAATCAGCCCCAGCATTTT. Its product reads: CAISERTGHNQPQHF.